This T cell receptor (beta chain) was identified during a study of cytomegalovirus exposure and HLA in healthy donors (dated by TCRdb to the late 2010s). For context, the study as a whole: According to an earlier analysis of a few hundred of the donors, roughly 180 million T cells yielded roughly 100 million unique TCR beta sequences and about 300 Gb of sequence data. High-throughput TCR immunosequencing, statistical association of individual TCRs with disease status, and machine learning were combined to predict cytomegalovirus infection status. The number of typed donors differed by locus: about 620-640 for A, B, C, DRB1 and DQB1; about 520 for DQA1; approximately 600 for DPA1; and approximately 450 for DPB1. Both class I and class II loci were covered by HLA typing, at four-digit resolution. The aim of the study was to test whether cataloging public T cell receptors could identify signatures of past pathogen exposure. A separate validation cohort of over a hundred different subjects was used in addition to the roughly 640-subject first cohort. Every discovery cohort repertoire had been produced on one sequencing platform. A later analysis re-examined previously published TCR beta repertoires from more than 550 donors and added high-resolution HLA genotyping to investigate patterns of TCR occurrence. Because of strong linkage in the cohort, roughly five DR-DQ haplotypes were treated as single units for association and clustering. In an earlier analysis of over 550 of the donors, high-throughput TCR beta sequencing was used to judge whether each TCR beta V gene segment behaved as functional or pseudogenic. Rather than using new phenotypic data, the later analysis identified candidate immune exposures from TCR beta sequences and from how often those sequences occurred across donors. The study used immunosequencing to profile the T cell repertoires of 666 subjects and linked those repertoires to cytomegalovirus serostatus. Alongside the repertoire data, information on donor age, sex, ethnicity and CMV serostatus was compiled. A later genetic analysis used genome-wide SNP genotypes for about 55% of the 666 donors, treating that subset as a discovery cohort. Of the roughly 390 genotyped donors, about 80% fell in the genetic ancestry cluster associated with self-reported Caucasian donors. Roughly 300 gigabases of sequencing data and around 80 million unique TCR sequences made up an early release that covered nearly 650 HLA-typed donors. On average, approximately 250,000 unique TCR beta nucleotide sequences were sequenced per donor among 398 genotyped donors of the cohort, with roughly 19% of those sequences being non-productive.

The cohort consisted of approximately 670 healthy bone marrow donors. All cohort members were sampled while nominally healthy, although unrecorded immune exposures were likely present. The donor was CMV seropositive and was included in the group of some 290 seropositive cohort members. Each donor provided a peripheral blood sample, and peripheral blood mononuclear cells were used for TCR beta sequencing. Genomic DNA was extracted from the blood cell samples with the Qiagen DNeasy Blood Extraction Kit. The table lists this clone with a few counts. It lacks a known antigen. Per-nucleotide qualities are absent, and no much larger clonotype sits a single base away. Results and caveats for the whole study, not just this receptor: A further reported finding was that TCR beta sequences accurately predicted the HLA-A and HLA-B alleles for most subjects in the first cohort. According to a later analysis, parvovirus B19, influenza, CMV and Epstein-Barr virus appeared linked to several top co-occurrence clusters. Specific HLA alleles were associated with 15,000 to 20,000 TCR beta sequences at a false discovery rate of 0.05 in a later analysis. In an earlier analysis of about 600 of the donors, most TCR beta V segments appeared in productive rearrangements about 90% or about 30% of the time, broadly matching IMGT annotations. The classifier was reported to diagnose cytomegalovirus status with high specificity and sensitivity in both the original cohort and the validation cohort. According to the authors, the approach could potentially be generalized to other disease states and immunological phenotypes. HLA typing was unavailable for some donors at each locus, so association tests used only the typed subset. The only immune exposure information available for the cohort was CMV serostatus. In vitro tests confirmed that a few of the cytomegalovirus-associated TCR beta chains recognize cytomegalovirus antigens. Because counts were too low, seventeen rarely observed V segments, including chromosome 9 orphons, were excluded from the earlier analysis of several hundred of the donors. In a later analysis, TCR association rates were found to vary across HLA loci, with the most associated TCRs seen for DRB1 alleles and the fewest for HLA-C alleles. A later analysis found that most CMV-associated TCR beta chains appeared HLA-restricted, with HLA associations seemingly driven largely by CMV exposure. The 87-base-pair reads could not distinguish some IMGT-functional V segments, including TRBV6-2 and TRBV6-3, so those segments were excluded. Across donors, most TCR sequences were observed very rarely, whereas some public TCRs were present in many individuals. Only TCR beta chains were sequenced in this cohort, and the absence of alpha or paired-chain data limited detectable features. Linkage disequilibrium might explain the correlated functional status among segregating V segments, but an unknown experimental factor could not be excluded. The study gave a list of over 150 TCR beta chains associated with cytomegalovirus. Compared with equally common non-associated chains, HLA-associated TCR beta chains in a later analysis were more clonally expanded and had lower generation probabilities. The presence/absence analyses assumed that sequencing depth was roughly uniform across donors, and that assumption may not be true. In a later genetic analysis, a missense DCLRE1C variant was associated with V-gene and J-gene trimming of TCR beta chains, and the association was replicated in an independent cohort. Compared with the approximately 670-donor mean, donors in an Asian-associated ancestry cluster had fewer N-insertions in productive TCRs, according to a later genetic analysis. A cluster of highly shared sequence variants was judged likely to represent a technical artifact of the sequencing pipeline. When HLA alleles, especially DR and DQ, strongly co-occurred, attributing TCR associations to individual alleles was difficult.

To prepare the library, the immunoSEQ multiplex PCR assay was applied. For the multiplex PCR, a mixture combining 60 forward primers for TCR Vbeta segments and 13 reverse primers for TCR Jbeta segments was used. The CDR3 region of rearranged TCR beta genes was amplified from genomic DNA by a multiplex PCR assay. Amplified TCR beta libraries were sequenced as 87-base-pair reads on the Illumina HiSeq System. On the authors' methods: Across the 600 to 700 repertoires, a later analysis counted 78 million or so unique TCR beta chains, around 10 million of which were shared by at least two donors. Raw reads were error-corrected and collapsed into unique sequences by a nearest-neighbor algorithm in which closely related sequences were merged to remove PCR and sequencing errors. To assign V, D and J gene segments, CDR3 sequences were aligned to IMGT reference sequences. For a sequence to be retained, a match of at least six nucleotides was required to both a V gene segment and a J gene segment. Rearrangements were classified as productive when the CDR3 lacked stop codons and remained in frame with V and J, and all other rearrangements were classified as non-productive. CDR3 was defined according to IMGT convention as the region running from the second conserved V-encoded cysteine to the conserved J-encoded phenylalanine. Sequences without an unambiguous match to a single V gene segment were excluded from the earlier analysis of 450 to 750 of the donors. In an earlier analysis of roughly 600 of the donors, a V segment was called functional when productive rearrangements were above 56.7%, and segregating when the standard deviation between donors exceeded 5%. A statistical classification framework was built for diagnosing cytomegalovirus status from the catalog of TCR beta chain sequences. A later analysis assigned V and J genes by comparing TCR nucleotide sequences with IMGT/GENE-DB human TR gene sequences. A later analysis assigned CDR3 sequences and most-parsimonious VDJ recombination scenarios with the TCRdist pipeline. In a later analysis, every TCR beta chain was defined by the combination of its CDR3 amino acid sequence and its V-gene family, and reads without a unique V-gene family were dropped. A later analysis removed 592 highly shared, low-generation-probability nucleotide sequences to deal with suspected cross-contamination and a sequencing artifact. A later analysis calculated a clonal expansion index for each public chain from normalized within-repertoire ranks of inferred template counts. In a later analysis, generation probabilities were computed using a VDJ recombination model fitted to out-of-frame rearrangements, and the results were checked against IGoR. A later analysis scored TCR-TCR, TCR-HLA and TCR-CMV co-occurrence with hypergeometric tests, applying a repertoire-size bias correction to TCR pairs. To estimate false discovery rates, a later analysis permuted the HLA or CMV assignments 20 times. In a later analysis, co-occurring TCRs were grouped using DBSCAN, with TCRdist sequence similarity added in when clustering inside HLA-allele-positive subsets. Co-occurrence clustering excluded repertoires with fewer than 30,000 or more than 120,000 public chains, plus five with anomalous nucleotide sharing. Drawn from immuneACCESS, this table holds only the in-frame rearrangements with V and J called that TCRdb kept. Clones are partly lost; checked studies trace under half to an unresolved V gene and leave the rest unexplained. The DNA gave D and trimming, while V, J and clone size come from that table. For this sample there are 90,000 to 110,000 clones; over 9.5% appear just once. Roughly 16% of the sample rests with the top ten.

The germline V gene yields SGDLS for CDR1 and YYNGEE for CDR2. The CDR3 holds 15 amino acids from the cysteine to the phenylalanine. The sequence is cut down to CDR3 DNA, 45 bases in frame from base 1. The junction shows trimming of 0 bases on V and 0 bases on J, plus 7 bases between the germline ends. The receptor was derived from a man aged 40-49 years in good health and CMV-seropositive. The chain employs TRBV9 and TRBJ2-1; there is no confident call for the D gene. The sample taken for sequencing was PBMCs. The nucleotide sequence reads TGTGCCAGCAGCGTAGCAGGTGTCTCCTACAATGAGCAGTTCTTC. This sequence encodes CASSVAGVSYNEQFF. The CDR3 plus the reference TRBV9 and TRBJ2-1 genes for the other parts give the full variable domain: DSGVTQTPKHLITATGQRVTLRCSPRSGDLSVYWYQQSLDQGLQFLIQYYNGEERAKGNILERFSAQQFPDLHSELNLSSLELGDSALYFCASSVAGVSYNEQFFGPGTRLTVL.